A selection of T cell receptor beta chains follows, all from one sample in a study of beta chain features in type 1 diabetes. Profiling relied on immunoSEQ multiplex PCR, and the TCRdb table lists in-frame clones only, not all of them. The profile shows fewer than 900,000 clones, roughly 15% of them singletons. Input material: naive CD4+ T cells from blood. The receptor source for this set is a woman aged 18-29 years in good health. Each CDR3 is given with its conserved first and last residue. A D gene is named only where the DNA matches it firmly. Some rows mark clone size as missing; the rest say once, few, many or name a class of expanded clone.

clone size	V gene	D gene	J gene	CDR3 DNA	CDR3 protein
.	TRBV18	TRBD1	TRBJ2-7	TGTGCCAGCTCACCGGGACAGGCCCTCTCCTACGAGCAGTACTTC	CASSPGQALSYEQYF
few	TRBV7-9	.	TRBJ2-5	TGTGCCAGCAGCTTACAATTGGGCGGAGAGGGGGAGACCCAGTACTTC	CASSLQLGGEGETQYF
few	TRBV27	.	TRBJ1-5	TGTGCCAGCCCCGGGACTATCAGCAATCAGCCCCAGCATTTT	CASPGTISNQPQHF
.	TRBV7-9	TRBD1	TRBJ2-7	TGTGCCAGCAGCTTAAGTGGGACAGGCCCGTACGAGCAGTACTTC	CASSLSGTGPYEQYF
.	TRBV7-2	.	TRBJ2-5	TGTGCCAGCAGCTTAGCCGTCCAAGAGACCCAGTACTTC	CASSLAVQETQYF
.	TRBV27	.	TRBJ1-1	TGTGCCAGCAGCCACCCGAACACTGAAGCTTTCTTT	CASSHPNTEAFF
.	TRBV7-2	TRBD1	TRBJ2-1	TGTGCCAGCAGCAAAAACCTCGGGACAGTCTTCTTC	CASSKNLGTVFF
.	TRBV7-2	TRBD1	TRBJ2-1	TGTGCCAGCAGCATGCTGAGGGGGACAGGGCTCGGTGAGCAGTTCTTC	CASSMLRGTGLGEQFF
.	TRBV4-3	TRBD2	TRBJ2-2	TGCGCCAGCAGCCAAGATGGGCGGCTAGCGGGACTTTTTGACACCGGGGAGCTGTTTTTT	CASSQDGRLAGLFDTGELFF
.	TRBV10-3	.	TRBJ1-2	TGTGCCATCAAGCCGCATGGGCAGGGTGTTGGCTACACCTTC	CAIKPHGQGVGYTF
few	TRBV2	.	TRBJ2-7	TGTGCTTCCAGTGGTTCGCTGAGCTCCTACGAGCAGTACTTC	CASSGSLSSYEQYF
.	TRBV7-2	.	TRBJ2-5	TGTGCCAGCAGCCCAGGGTCGCGCGAGACCCAGTACTTC	CASSPGSRETQYF
few	TRBV27	.	TRBJ2-5	TGTGCCAGCGGGACGAAGACCCAGTACTTC	CASGTKTQYF